The present entry profiles one T cell receptor beta chain with its context. Produced via immunoSEQ multiplex PCR; TCRdb's table is partial and in-frame only. The sample lists 45,000 to 65,000 clones, approximately 94% seen once, with about 3% in the top ten. CDR1 and CDR2 (germline): MNHEY, SMNVEV (reference sequence). This CDR3 is 16 amino acids long. Trimming at V came to 2 bases and at J to 3 bases, leaving 5 bases not matched to a gene. These data belong to a study of T cell changes during pregnancy in multiple sclerosis. This receptor was taken from a female donor with multiple sclerosis, enrolled in a pregnancy study. The source material was CD8+ T cells from peripheral blood mononuclear cells, sampled in the third trimester of pregnancy. The V gene is TRBV27, the J gene TRBJ2-1, with 9 bases fitting TRBD2. The CDR3 sequence: CASSLGREGHYNEQFF. In DNA, the CDR3 is TGTGCCAGCAGTTTAGGGCGGGAGGGCCACTACAATGAGCAGTTCTTC.